Detailed here is one TCR beta chain. The antigen is undetermined. The data derive from a study of T cell responses to AZD1222 COVID-19 vaccine. Study conclusions and caveats: Unmutated variant regions are reportedly the target of nearly half of TCRs that are spike-specific. CD4 TCRs covered the whole spike, strongest at regions 160-218 and 743-854. Clonal diversity may have been underestimated, and the donors were mostly white British, with more females than males.

TCRdb's table, derived via immunoSEQ multiplex PCR, lists solely in-frame clones and lacks some. This sample has 100,000 to 110,000 clones, with 80% to 95% found just once. V shed 5 bases and J shed 0 bases, with 13 bases lying between them. CDR1 and CDR2 from the germline V gene are LNHDA and SQIVND (reference sequence). The CDR3 runs 16 residues. The sequencing used peripheral blood, collected on day 0 of AZD1222 vaccination. J is TRBJ2-2 and V is TRBV19; D perhaps matches TRBD2 (5 bases). This TCR derives from an adult in good health. The CDR3 spells CASSSRTDANTGELFF. In DNA, the CDR3 is TGTGCCAGTAGTTCCCGGACTGACGCGAACACCGGGGAGCTGTTTTTT. Based on the CDR3 plus reference TRBV19 and TRBJ2-2, the full variable domain is DGGITQSPKYLFRKEGQNVTLSCEQNLNHDAMYWYRQDPGQGLRLIYYSQIVNDFQKGDIAEGYSVSREKKESFPLTVTSAQKNPTAFYLCASSSRTDANTGELFFGEGSRLTVL.